These T cell receptor beta chains were read from a single sample in a study of OX40 agonist ivuxolimab in advanced cancers. Clones were sequenced by immunoSEQ multiplex PCR, and TCRdb holds only the in-frame ones, with some missing. This table holds about 27,000 clones, roughly 80% found once. Source: CD4+ or CD8+ T cells sorted from blood, taken in a trial of the OX40 agonist ivuxolimab. The source of these receptors is an adult with an advanced solid tumor such as melanoma, head and neck, liver or kidney cancer. Both conserved end residues are part of each CDR3. D genes are given only for firm matches. Not all rows give a size; the values are once, few, many and, for expanded clones, a class.

J: TRBJ1-2
size: -
V: TRBV15
D: -
DNA: TGTGCCACCAGCAGAGTTGTAACCGAGGGCTACACCTTC
CDR3: CATSRVVTEGYTF

J: TRBJ2-7
size: -
V: TRBV9
D: -
DNA: TGTGCCAGCAGCGTAGGAGGGGACGGTTGGGCCTACGAGCAGTACTTC
CDR3: CASSVGGDGWAYEQYF

J: TRBJ2-2
size: few
V: TRBV6-6
D: TRBD2
DNA: TGTGCCAGCAGAACGGGACTAGCGGAGACCACCGGGGAGCTGTTTTTT
CDR3: CASRTGLAETTGELFF

J: TRBJ1-1
size: -
V: TRBV4-1
D: -
DNA: TGCGCCAGCAGGCTTACAGGGTACACTGAAGCTTTCTTT
CDR3: CASRLTGYTEAFF

J: TRBJ2-5
size: -
V: TRBV27
D: -
DNA: TGTGCCAGCAGTCCCCTAAGCCCGTGGAGGAGCACACTTGGGGAGACCCAGTACTTC
CDR3: CASSPLSPWRSTLGETQYF

J: TRBJ2-7
size: -
V: TRBV30
D: TRBD1
DNA: TGTGCCTGGAGTCCGGGATGGGACAGGGTTTCCTACGAGCAGTACTTC
CDR3: CAWSPGWDRVSYEQYF

J: TRBJ2-5
size: -
V: TRBV7-9
D: -
DNA: TGTGCCAGCAGCTTCGACGTGGGGGGTGAGACTCAGTACTTC
CDR3: CASSFDVGGETQYF

J: TRBJ2-7
size: -
V: TRBV7-6
D: TRBD1
DNA: TGTGCCAGCAGCTTAGCGACAGGGGGCTACGAGCAGTACTTC
CDR3: CASSLATGGYEQYF

J: TRBJ2-1
size: -
V: TRBV9
D: -
DNA: TGTGCCAGCAGCGTGTCTAACGGACTAAGCGATGAGCAGTTCTTC
CDR3: CASSVSNGLSDEQFF

J: TRBJ2-3
size: -
V: TRBV9
D: -
DNA: TGTGCCAGCAGCGCAGGGGCCCGACTGGACTCAGATACGCAGTATTTT
CDR3: CASSAGARLDSDTQYF

J: TRBJ1-6
size: -
V: TRBV7-2
D: -
DNA: TGTGCCAGCAGCTTAGTAAGCTTCACTACCAATTCACCCCTCCACTTT
CDR3: CASSLVSFTTNSPLHF

J: TRBJ2-7
size: -
V: TRBV5-3
D: TRBD2
DNA: TGTGCCAGCAGCGGACTAGCGGGAGATGAGCAGTACTTC
CDR3: CASSGLAGDEQYF

J: TRBJ2-3
size: -
V: TRBV5-6
D: -
DNA: TGTGCCAGCAGCTTGCTGGCAACAAACCCCACAGATACGCAGTATTTT
CDR3: CASSLLATNPTDTQYF

J: TRBJ1-2
size: -
V: TRBV9
D: -
DNA: TGTGCCAGCACCCAAAGCGCCACAGCCGGGGAGGAAAACTATGGCTACACCTTC
CDR3: CASTQSATAGEENYGYTF

J: TRBJ2-7
size: -
V: TRBV7-9
D: -
DNA: TGTGCCAGCAGCTCATCCAGGACCTACGAGCAGTACTTC
CDR3: CASSSSRTYEQYF

J: TRBJ2-7
size: few
V: TRBV7-3
D: -
DNA: TGTGCCAGCAGCTTAACGAAGGCCCACGAGCAGTACTTC
CDR3: CASSLTKAHEQYF

J: TRBJ1-5
size: -
V: TRBV19
D: -
DNA: TGTGCCAGTAGTCTAGTCGTGGGGCCTCAGCCCCAGCATTTT
CDR3: CASSLVVGPQPQHF

J: TRBJ2-1
size: -
V: TRBV7-8
D: -
DNA: TGTGCCAGCAGCCCGTGGGCAGACATGACCTACAATGAGCAGTTCTTC
CDR3: CASSPWADMTYNEQFF

J: TRBJ2-5
size: -
V: TRBV29-1
D: -
DNA: TGCAGCGTTGAAGGGGGCCTCCAAGAGACCCAGTACTTC
CDR3: CSVEGGLQETQYF